This T cell receptor beta chain appears in the sequencing data of a study of blood T cell repertoires in COVID-19. For the study at large: The United States, Italy and Spain were the sources of the acute and convalescent COVID-19 samples. Sample material is recorded as cDNA or gDNA derived from T cells, B-cell-depleted T cells, or PBMCs.

Trimming at V came to 3 bases and at J to 5 bases, leaving 14 bases not matched to a gene. The germline V gene has CDR1 LNHDA and CDR2 SQIVND (reference sequence). The CDR3 contains 18 residues. Original handling: Amplification of reference gene primers provided the estimated nucleated cell counts. Method: immunoSEQ multiplex PCR; TCRdb's copy keeps in-frame clones and lacks some. The D gene and trimming were derived from the DNA, and the V and J assignments and clone size from that table. The repertoire consists of some 140,000 clones, with roughly 79% occurring once and the leading ten covering 9.5% to 14%.

The clonotype originates from a human donor in a cohort sampled during active COVID-19. The gene calls are TRBV19 and TRBJ2-3; 10 nucleotides align to TRBD2. Material for sequencing was peripheral blood. The CDR3: CASSIDPVQRGGGDTQYF. The CDR3, as DNA: TGTGCCAGTAGTATCGATCCCGTCCAGCGGGGGGGAGGAGATACGCAGTATTTT. The complete variable domain, with remaining parts taken from reference TRBV19 and TRBJ2-3, reads DGGITQSPKYLFRKEGQNVTLSCEQNLNHDAMYWYRQDPGQGLRLIYYSQIVNDFQKGDIAEGYSVSREKKESFPLTVTSAQKNPTAFYLCASSIDPVQRGGGDTQYFGPGTRLTVL.